This passage covers 27 T cell receptor beta chains from one sample sequenced in a study of molecular identifiers for immune sequencing clone quantification. MiXCR, applied by TCRdb to the PCR reads, yields one record per CDR3 protein. The data show a few hundred thousand distinct CDR3 sequences, with 25% seen just once and around 0.79% held by the top ten. The sequenced sample consisted of naive CD8+ T cells from blood, with Jurkat cell RNA spiked in. Specified subset: FACS-sorted CD8+CD4-CCR7+CD45RA+ naive T cells. Source of these receptors: a human donor in good health. Some libraries in this study had Jurkat cell RNA spiked in.

The chain joins TRBV11-2 to TRBJ2-3; a weak D match, TRBD1 (6 bases). From germline, CDR1 is SGHAT and CDR2 FQNNGV. CDR3 length equals 20 residues. The V end lost 6 bases, the J end lost 4 bases, and 32 bases lay between the germline ends. The CDR3 DNA follows: TGTGCCAGCAGACAGGCACTGGGGGACACCGACTCCCGCTTCGCAGATACGCAGTATTTT. Protein: CASRQALGDTDSRFADTQYF.

This clonotype came up a few times. V gene TRBV5-1 combines with J gene TRBJ2-7; D call uncertain. CDR1 is SGHRS and CDR2 is YFSETQ in the germline V gene. The CDR3 is made up of 11 amino acids. The V and J ends lost 3 bases and 7 bases respectively, with 8 bases between them. The CDR3 nucleotides are TGCGCCAGCAGCTCCCAGGAGGAGCAGTACTTC. Its translation is CASSSQEEQYF.

On this clonotype itself: A much larger clonotype is one base distant, so this may be a read error. J is TRBJ1-1 and V is TRBV7-9; weak D call: TRBD1 (5 bases). In germline, CDR1 is SEHNR, CDR2 FQNEAQ (reference sequence). CDR3 length: 15 residues. V was cut by 4 bases and J by 1 base, with 13 bases left in between. The CDR3 here is CASSSPSGTNTEAFF. The CDR3 DNA follows: TGTGCCAGCAGCTCGCCGTCAGGGACGAACACTGAAGCTTTCTTT.

The CDR3 DNA sequence: TGTGCCAGCAGTTTCGGCGGGAGGGCGGGAGAGACCCAGTACTTC. It codes for CASSFGGRAGETQYF. The chain uses TRBV27 and TRBJ2-5; 9 nucleotides line up with TRBD2. V shed 3 bases and J 4 bases; nucleotides not matched to a gene: 6. CDR3 size: 15 residues. CDR1 and CDR2 from the germline V gene are MNHEY and SMNVEV (reference sequence).

The chain carries TRBV19 and TRBJ1-1, with D unresolved. V was clipped by 1 base and J by 7 bases, with 10 bases between them. Looked up from germline, CDR1 is LNHDA and CDR2 is SQIVND (reference sequence). This CDR3 spans 13 amino acids. Here the CDR3 DNA reads TGTGCCAGTAGTATAGCGCTCCAGAATGAAGCTTTCTTT. Amino acid sequence: CASSIALQNEAFF.

The gene calls are TRBV20-1 and TRBJ2-7; the match to TRBD1 covers 7 bases. This CDR3 has 16 amino acids. Trimming removed 5 bases from V and 2 bases from J; junction bases left unmatched: 15. Germline-derived CDR1 and CDR2 are DFQATT and SNEGSKA (reference sequence). This CDR3 is CSAHDQIGQAAYEQYF. As DNA, the CDR3 is TGCAGTGCTCACGATCAGATAGGACAGGCCGCCTACGAGCAGTACTTC.

Concerning this clonotype itself: A much larger clone lies a single base off, so this may be a read error. The J gene is TRBJ2-7, the V gene TRBV2, with D possibly matching TRBD2 (5 bases). Germline V lookup: CDR1 SNHLY, CDR2 FYNNEI. The CDR3 spans 13 residues. The CDR3 loop reads CACSVGSGWEQYF. For the CDR3, the DNA is TGTGCCTGCAGTGTCGGATCGGGGTGGGAGCAGTACTTC. Complete variable domain (other parts from reference TRBV2 and TRBJ2-7): EPEVTQTPSHQVTQMGQEVILRCVPISNHLYFYWYRQILGQKVEFLVSFYNNEISEKSEIFDDQFSVERPDGSNFTLKIRSTKLEDSAMYFCACSVGSGWEQYFGPGTRLTVT.

A few counts support this clonotype. The genes are TRBV27 and TRBJ2-7, with D perhaps TRBD2 (6 bases). The CDR3 length is 13 residues. Germline assignment: CDR1 MNHEY and CDR2 SMNVEV (reference sequence). Trimming shortened V by 8 bases and J by 2 bases, and 13 bases separated the two germline ends. This chain's CDR3 is CASGTSPAYEQYF. The CDR3, as DNA: TGTGCCAGCGGGACTTCTCCTGCCTACGAGCAGTACTTC.

A remark on this clonotype: One base away lies a much larger clone, so this may be a sequencing read error. The V gene is TRBV19, the J gene TRBJ2-4; D tentatively reads TRBD1 or TRBD2 (5 bases each). Germline V gives CDR1 LNHDA, CDR2 SQIVND (reference sequence). CDR3 size: 15 residues. V was trimmed by 7 bases and J by 1 base, leaving 14 bases between them. The CDR3 DNA follows: TGTGCCAGTATGTCCCCGGGGCCCGCCAAAAACATTCAGTACTTC. This codes for CASMSPGPAKNIQYF.

This clonotype was detected many times. This chain joins TRBV7-9 and TRBJ2-5; 8 nucleotides line up with TRBD1. CDR1 SEHNR and CDR2 FQNEAQ come from the germline V gene (reference sequence). The CDR3 length is 15 residues. The trim removed 4 bases at V and 5 bases at J, leaving 9 bases unmatched. CDR3 DNA sequence: TGTGCCAGCAGCTCCTCCCAGGGGGCGCAGGAGACCCAGTACTTC. Residues: CASSSSQGAQETQYF.

The chain is built from TRBV7-9 and TRBJ2-7; TRBD1 matches at 7 bases. This CDR3 region has 13 residues. In germline, CDR1 is SEHNR, CDR2 FQNEAQ (reference sequence). Germline trimming cut 8 bases from V and 4 bases from J; bases unmatched to any gene: 8. The CDR3 DNA reads TGTGCCAGCGGACAGGCATTAACTTACGAGCAGTACTTC. Encoded protein: CASGQALTYEQYF.

The chain is built from TRBV20-1 and TRBJ2-3; D uncertain. Deletions cut 1 base from V and 0 bases from J, with 8 bases between. Germline CDR1 and CDR2: DFQATT and SNEGSKA (reference sequence). The CDR3 sequence is 14 residues long. This CDR3 reads CSARGLRSTDTQYF. CDR3 DNA: TGCAGTGCTAGAGGCCTGCGAAGCACAGATACGCAGTATTTT.

J is TRBJ2-7 and V is TRBV20-1; either TRBD1 or TRBD2 may fit D (6 bases each). The CDR3 runs to 15 residues. Germline V gives CDR1 DFQATT, CDR2 SNEGSKA (reference sequence). Trimming pared 3 bases from V and 4 bases from J, leaving 19 bases between. CDR3 sequence (DNA): TGCAGTGCTAGGGGAACTAGCAGGGGACCTTACGAGCAGTACTTC. Translated, it gives CSARGTSRGPYEQYF.

This clonotype was counted a few times. Sequence at one end of the junction differs from germline and may be a read error. V is TRBV7-7 and J is TRBJ2-1, with 7 bases that match TRBD1. The CDR3 consists of 16 residues. The germline gives CDR1 SSHAT, CDR2 FNYEAQ (reference sequence). CDR3 amino acids: CASSSKDRVPYNEQFF. For the CDR3, the DNA is TGTGCTAGCAGCTCAAAAGACAGGGTACCATACAATGAGCAGTTCTTC. Full variable domain (outside the CDR3, taken from reference TRBV7-7 and TRBJ2-1): GAGVSQSPRYKVTKRGQDVTLRCDPISSHATLYWYQQALGQGPEFLTYFNYEAQPDKSGLPSDRFSAERPEGSISTLTIQRTEQRDSAMYRCASSSKDRVPYNEQFFGPGTRLTVL.

V usage is TRBV29-1 and J usage is TRBJ2-3, with D perhaps given as TRBD1 or TRBD2 (5 bases each). The germline V and J ends were trimmed by 7 bases and 2 bases, with 19 bases remaining between them. This CDR3 contains 15 residues. Per the germline V gene, CDR1 is SQVTM and CDR2 is ANQGSEA. CDR3 protein: CSDWGRPSATDTQYF. The DNA for the CDR3 is TGCAGCGACTGGGGGAGACCGTCCGCCACAGATACGCAGTATTTT.

This chain connects TRBV11-2 to TRBJ2-7; 8 bases align to TRBD1. Germline values: CDR1 SGHAT, CDR2 FQNNGV. CDR3 length: 16 residues. V shed 5 bases, J shed 2 bases, and the junction held 11 bases outside the gene matches. CDR3 bases: TGTGCCAGCAGCCCAGCTCGACAGGGGCTGCCCTACGAGCAGTACTTC. This gives the protein CASSPARQGLPYEQYF.

This sequence joins TRBV30 and TRBJ1-1; no clear D. The germline V and J ends were trimmed by 2 bases and 7 bases, with 5 bases remaining between them. This CDR3 is built from 10 residues. The germline CDR1 and CDR2 sequences are GTSNPN and SVGIG (reference sequence). This CDR3 reads CAWSLDEAFF. The CDR3 nucleotides read TGTGCCTGGAGTCTGGATGAAGCTTTCTTT. The full variable domain, rest sourced from reference TRBV30 and TRBJ1-1, is SQTIHQWPATLVQPVGSPLSLECTVEGTSNPNLYWYRQAAGRGLQLLFYSVGIGQISSEVPQNLSASRPQDRQFILSSKKLLLSDSGFYLCAWSLDEAFFGQGTRLTVV.

This clonotype was counted between two and nine times. V gene TRBV5-4 combines with J gene TRBJ2-7; D perhaps matches TRBD1 (6 bases). Germline-derived CDR1 and CDR2 are SGHNT and YYREEE (reference sequence). V was cut by 4 bases and J by 6 bases, with 14 bases left in between. The CDR3 sequence is 13 residues long. The CDR3 region has the DNA TGTGCCAGCAGCATAACAGGGCTGGCCGAGCAGTACTTC. The encoded protein is CASSITGLAEQYF.

The chain couples TRBV29-1 to TRBJ2-7; TRBD1 is a possible D gene (5 bases). CDR3 length: 13 residues. V lost 4 bases and J 2 bases, leaving 12 bases between the germline ends. CDR1 and CDR2 from the germline V gene are SQVTM and ANQGSEA. CDR3 region: CSVVARATYEQYF. The CDR3 DNA is TGCAGCGTTGTCGCCAGGGCCACCTACGAGCAGTACTTC.

A single count supports this clonotype. The CDR3 carries no conserved terminal phenylalanine or tryptophan, so it likely arises from a read error. CDR3 in amino acids: CAWSPGASPNEQYL. The CDR3 DNA reads TGTGCCTGGAGCCCCGGGGCGTCTCCCAACGAGCAGTACCTC. The V gene is TRBV30, the J gene TRBJ2-7; D assignment may be TRBD1 or TRBD2 (5 bases each). This CDR3 is built from 14 residues. The V gene lost 3 bases and the J gene lost 5 bases, with 17 bases spanning the gap. The germline V gene encodes CDR1 GTSNPN and CDR2 SVGIG (reference sequence).

This clonotype was seen repeatedly, ten times or more. This chain connects TRBV12-3 or TRBV12-4 to TRBJ2-2, with no clear D. V was cut by 6 bases and J by 0 bases, with 8 bases left in between. CDR3 length: 14 residues. The CDR3 spells CASSHKPNTGELFF. The CDR3 nucleotides read TGTGCCAGCAGCCATAAGCCGAACACCGGGGAGCTGTTTTTT.

The chain employs TRBV27 and TRBJ2-3; 7 positions agree with TRBD1. This CDR3 region has 18 residues. Per germline, CDR1 MNHEY and CDR2 SMNVEV (reference sequence). The V gene end was trimmed by 1 base and the J gene end by 3 bases; junction bases not matched to a gene: 13. The DNA of the CDR3 is TGTGCCAGCAGTTTATTGGGGGTTACAGGACAGGTTACAGATACGCAGTATTTT. It encodes CASSLLGVTGQVTDTQYF.

A remark on this clonotype: This may stem from a read error, because a much larger clone lies one nucleotide away. The chain employs TRBV7-2 and TRBJ2-5; unclear D gene. The germline CDR1 and CDR2 sequences are SGHTA and FQGNSA. Trimming stripped 2 bases from V and 7 bases from J, with 11 bases between. The CDR3 sequence is 13 residues long. The CDR3 bases are TGTGCCAGCAGCTTATACTGGCAGGCGACCCAGTACTTC. Translated, it gives CASSLYWQATQYF.

V and J are TRBV28 and TRBJ1-5; D might be TRBD1 (5 bases). The V end lost 4 bases, the J end lost 6 bases, and 13 bases lay between the germline ends. The CDR3 totals 14 residues. Germline CDR1 and CDR2: MDHEN and SYDVKM. The CDR3 coding sequence is TGTGCCAGCAGTTGGACTGATGGGGCTCAGCCCCAGCATTTT. Residues: CASSWTDGAQPQHF.

The V gene is TRBV23-1, the J gene TRBJ2-1, with TRBD1 as a possible D gene (6 bases). TRBV23-1 is designated an ORF whose function remains uncertain. The CDR3 loop spans 19 amino acids. The V end lost 5 bases, the J end lost 2 bases, and 25 bases lay between the germline ends. CDR3 DNA sequence: TGCGCCAGCAGTGATCAGAGCCAGGAAGCCGGGACACCCTACAATGAGCAGTTCTTC. It specifies CASSDQSQEAGTPYNEQFF.

This clonotype was counted at least ten times. The gene calls are TRBV28 and TRBJ2-3; possibly TRBD1 for D (6 bases). Germline CDR1 and CDR2: MDHEN and SYDVKM. The CDR3 has 17 amino acids. V was clipped by 1 base and J by 2 bases, with 16 bases between them. CDR3 DNA: TGTGCCAGCAGTTTATTGGGGGCCCGATCTTTCACAGATACGCAGTATTTT. Translating gives CASSLLGARSFTDTQYF.

This clonotype was observed a few times. This chain joins TRBV4-3 and TRBJ1-2; no reliable D call. V was shortened by 4 bases and J by 4 bases, with 10 bases between the two germline ends. This CDR3 spans 13 amino acids. Germline V gene data show CDR1 as LGHNA and CDR2 as YSLEER. The CDR3 sequence: CASSLGASYGYTF. CDR3 nucleotides: TGCGCCAGCAGCCTAGGAGCTTCCTATGGCTACACCTTC.